This T cell receptor beta chain was identified during a study of tumor-infiltrating lymphocytes in primary liver carcinoma. Deletions cut 6 bases from V and 5 bases from J, with 13 bases between. The CDR3 contains 12 residues. CDR1 SQVTM and CDR2 ANQGSEA come from the germline V gene. Constant-region priming of roughly 490 ng total RNA yielded TCR beta cDNA. Three nested multiplex PCR rounds of slightly modified ARM-PCR generated TCR beta libraries. Both of the initial two PCR rounds ran for about 11 cycles and employed TRBV1-TRBV30 forward primers alongside a C-beta reverse primer. TCRdb re-analysed the multiplex PCR reads in MiXCR, keeping a single row per CDR3 protein. The table lists 55,000 to 70,000 distinct CDR3 sequences, less than 75% of them singletons. Note on this clonotype: Its antigen is not known.

From unsorted bulk tissue weighing about 20-33 mg, DNA and RNA were co-extracted. Points from the study as a whole: Overlap in tumor-adjacent and tumor-blood pairs fell below that of tumor region pairs.

J is TRBJ1-1 and V is TRBV29-1; no reliable D call. The clonotype comes from a man in his forties or fifties with primary liver carcinoma and hepatitis B virus infection. The source material was liver tumor tissue from sampling region 2. Subset denoted: tumor region T2, inferior pole. CDR3 sequence (DNA): TGCAGCGTGTGGAGAGGCATGACTGAAGCTTTCTTT. Its protein is CSVWRGMTEAFF.